These 15 T cell receptor beta chains came from one sample sequenced in a study of cytomegalovirus exposure and HLA in healthy donors. Both 60 Vbeta primers and 13 Jbeta primers went into the PCR. Some clones are missing from TCRdb's copy, which holds only in-frame ones; the method was immunoSEQ multiplex PCR. The table has 120,000 or so clones, 60% to 85% seen once. The sample comprised PBMCs. These receptors were taken from a female donor in good health and CMV-seronegative.

The J gene is TRBJ2-5, the V gene TRBV20-1, with D unclear. The CDR3 has 11 residues. Germline values: CDR1 DFQATT, CDR2 SNEGSKA (reference sequence). The CDR3 nucleotides are TGCACCACAGACGGTCAAGAGACCCAGTACTTC. Translation gives CTTDGQETQYF.

V is TRBV7-6 and J is TRBJ2-7; 7 bases are a match to TRBD2. J was trimmed by 5 bases and V by 2 bases; bases with no gene match: 9. Germline V lookup: CDR1 SGHVS, CDR2 FNYEAQ. The CDR3 is 15 amino acids. The CDR3 coding sequence is TGTGCCAGCAGCTTACTAATTGGGGGGGGGAACGAGCAGTACTTC. Encoded protein: CASSLLIGGGNEQYF. The variable domain in full, with the rest retrieved from reference TRBV7-6 and TRBJ2-7, is GAGVSQSPRYKVTKRGQDVALRCDPISGHVSLYWYRQALGQGPEFLTYFNYEAQQDKSGLPNDRFSAERPEGSISTLTIQRTEQRDSAMYRCASSLLIGGGNEQYFGPGTRLTVT.

The table lists this clone with a few counts. The chain links TRBV30 to TRBJ1-2; 7 nucleotides match TRBD1. Germline CDR1 is GTSNPN and CDR2 is SVGIG (reference sequence). The CDR3 sequence is 12 residues long. After removal of 8 bases from V and 4 bases from J, the junction contained 7 bases not matched to a gene. The CDR3 bases are TGTGCCAGGGACAGTCGCGGCTATGGCTACACCTTC. It codes for CARDSRGYGYTF.

The genes are TRBV5-1 and TRBJ2-3, with 11 bases identical to TRBD1. The CDR3 is made up of 16 amino acids. Germline V gene lookup returns CDR1 SGHRS and CDR2 YFSETQ. The V gene end was trimmed by 4 bases and the J gene end by 6 bases; junction bases not matched to a gene: 10. CDR3 sequence reads: CASSPDRGQFPDTQYF. The CDR3 nucleotides read TGCGCCAGCAGCCCGGACAGGGGGCAATTCCCTGATACGCAGTATTTT.

This rearrangement joins TRBV13 to TRBJ2-7; 7 bases match TRBD1. Germline V gene data show CDR1 as PRHDT and CDR2 as FYEKMQ (reference sequence). Losses at the gene ends were 5 bases for V and 4 bases for J; bases not matched to a gene: 8. This CDR3 spans 14 amino acids. The CDR3 here is CASSETGLSYEQYF. In nucleotides, the CDR3 is TGTGCCAGCAGCGAGACAGGGCTCTCGTACGAGCAGTACTTC.

The chain is built from TRBV25-1 and TRBJ2-3; 10 nucleotides align to TRBD1. Trimming took 3 bases from V and 4 from J; bases not matched to a gene: 4. The CDR3 is made up of 15 amino acids. CDR1 and CDR2 (germline): MGHDK, SYGVNS. This CDR3 reads CASSEGTGEADTQYF. CDR3 DNA: TGTGCCAGCAGTGAGGGGACAGGGGAGGCAGATACGCAGTATTTT.

The chain employs TRBV5-4 and TRBJ1-1, with D possibly being TRBD1 (6 bases). Germline values: CDR1 SGHNT, CDR2 YYREEE (reference sequence). The CDR3 is 15 amino acids. Trimming removed 0 bases at V and 1 base at J, with 10 bases between. CDR3 DNA sequence: TGTGCCAGCAGCTTGGGGAAGACAGGGAACACTGAAGCTTTCTTT. Its translation is CASSLGKTGNTEAFF.

This clone appeared once. The genes are TRBV6-5 and TRBJ1-5, with 10 positions matching TRBD1. This CDR3 has 14 amino acids. V shed 5 bases and J 7 bases; nucleotides not matched to a gene: 5. Germline V gene sequence: CDR1 MNHEY, CDR2 SVGAGI. The CDR3 spells CASSPDRGRQPQHF. CDR3 coding DNA: TGTGCCAGCAGTCCAGACAGGGGGCGACAGCCCCAGCATTTT.

This clone was seen just once. J is TRBJ1-2 and V is TRBV6-5; TRBD1 agrees at 9 bases. This CDR3 contains 14 residues. Germline V gene lookup returns CDR1 MNHEY and CDR2 SVGAGI. V shed 6 bases and J 5 bases; nucleotides not matched to a gene: 7. The CDR3 DNA sequence: TGTGCCAGCAGATTACAGGGGGCTGGGTATGGCTACACCTTC. Amino acid sequence: CASRLQGAGYGYTF.

J is TRBJ2-7 and V is TRBV19; D remains unclear. This CDR3 has 13 residues. Germline CDR1 LNHDA, CDR2 SQIVND (reference sequence). Trimming left V 5 bases short and J 1 base short, with 9 bases between. For the CDR3, the DNA is TGTGCCAGTAGTCGTCGACTGTCCTACGAGCAGTACTTC. The encoded protein is CASSRRLSYEQYF.

This clone was counted between two and nine times. V is TRBV11-1 and J is TRBJ2-1, with TRBD2 identical over 11 bases. Germline loops: CDR1 SGHAT, CDR2 FQDESV (reference sequence). The CDR3 runs 15 residues. V was pared by 5 bases and J by 6 bases, with 6 bases of the junction left unmatched. This CDR3 is CASSPGTSGFNEQFF. DNA of the CDR3: TGTGCCAGCAGCCCGGGGACTAGCGGTTTCAATGAGCAGTTCTTC.

This clone occurred once. This sequence joins TRBV28 and TRBJ2-6; no firm D call. This CDR3 region has 17 residues. V was trimmed by 4 bases and J by 2 bases, leaving 15 bases between them. CDR1 is MDHEN, CDR2 SYDVKM, per germline. The CDR3 nucleotides read TGTGCCAGCAGTTCGACACGCAAGACGGCTGGGGCCAACGTCCTGACTTTC. Protein sequence: CASSSTRKTAGANVLTF.

The chain combines TRBV18 with TRBJ2-3; 8 bases map to TRBD2. The length of the CDR3 is 14 residues. Trimming took 6 bases from V and 5 from J; bases not matched to a gene: 7. Germline CDR1 KGHSH, CDR2 LQKENI. CDR3 in DNA: TGTGCCAGCTCCCCCGGGGGGGGCGGAGATACGCAGTATTTT. This sequence encodes CASSPGGGGDTQYF. The whole variable domain, remainder taken from reference TRBV18 and TRBJ2-3, is NAGVMQNPRHLVRRRGQEARLRCSPMKGHSHVYWYRQLPEEGLKFMVYLQKENIIDESGMPKERFSAEFPKEGPSILRIQQVVRGDSAAYFCASSPGGGGDTQYFGPGTRLTVL.

The chain links TRBV5-1 to TRBJ1-1, with 9 positions matching TRBD1. The germline gives CDR1 SGHRS, CDR2 YFSETQ. V dropped 0 bases and J dropped 10; count of bases not matched to a gene: 22. CDR3 size: 19 residues. The CDR3: CASSLGAVRTGGKSEGAFF. In nucleotides, the CDR3 is TGCGCCAGCAGCTTGGGGGCCGTGCGAACAGGGGGCAAGAGTGAAGGAGCTTTCTTT.

Notes on this clone: At the DNA level, this CDR3 is encoded by other sequences in the same sample as well. CDR3 in DNA: TGTGCCAGCAGTCCTAGACGGCGGAACACTGAAGCTTTCTTT. This translates into CASSPRRRNTEAFF. The V and J genes are TRBV27 and TRBJ1-1; D uncertain. V shed 5 bases and J shed 1 base, with 11 bases lying between them. The CDR3 spans 14 residues. From germline, CDR1 is MNHEY and CDR2 SMNVEV (reference sequence).